The T cell receptor beta chain under discussion was sequenced for a study of Graves' ophthalmopathy and Graves' hyperthyroidism (dated by TCRdb to the late 2010s). Study-level background: Peripheral blood samples were taken at the time of initial diagnosis, before any treatment was given. A discovery set of 95 to 100 patients (43 ophthalmopathy, about 58 stable hyperthyroidism) was enrolled to explore V-J signatures distinguishing ophthalmopathy from hyperthyroidism. An independent validation cohort was composed of around 19 hyperthyroidism patients and around 16 patients who later progressed from hyperthyroidism to ophthalmopathy. Once sampling was done, hyperthyroidism patients were given methimazole at a starting dose of 30 mg daily, while ophthalmopathy patients were given high-dose intravenous methylprednisolone. In five or six hyperthyroidism patients, the T-cell repertoire of thyroid tissue was compared with the T-cell repertoire of blood. In total, 135 blood samples were TCR-sequenced: under 45 ophthalmopathy, some 75 hyperthyroidism and approximately 17 hyperthyroidism-to-ophthalmopathy patients. TCR beta repertoire signatures were used to distinguish Graves' ophthalmopathy from Graves' hyperthyroidism and to predict progression to ophthalmopathy. What the work shows at the level of the full study, not this receptor alone: In validation, the model predicted ophthalmopathy progression with 55% to 71% sensitivity and approximately 75% specificity; 12 predicted patients were CT-confirmed with GO in a median of approximately 6.5 months. Ophthalmopathy was separated from stable hyperthyroidism by the 13-signature model with roughly 90% sensitivity and less than 82% specificity in cross-validation and with 80%/75% in the test set. Sample size was not statistically predetermined, and group allocation was not concealed from the investigators. Most expanded thyroid clonotypes with frequency above 0.001 were also detected in blood, suggesting blood repertoires may reflect the thyroid immune response.

For this clonotype: The specificity of this receptor is unknown. No qualities accompany the bases; no much larger clone lies one base away.

For repertoire sequencing, TCR beta CDR3 regions were amplified from RNA transcripts. A first-round RT-PCR used HTBI primers with the Qiagen OneStep RT-PCR kit, followed by a second-round multiplex PCR, size selection and purification. Libraries were sequenced paired-end with 100 bp reads on an Illumina HiSeq2000. The source study handled its data this way. SOAPnuke was used to process the reads, throwing out any read that had adapters, had uncalled bases, had a mean Phred below 15, or lacked an exact constant-primer or identifier match. COPE v1.2.5 was used to merge the high-quality paired reads. Unique nucleotide sequences were defined as clonotypes and aligned to IMGT TRB V, D and J references using MiTCR v1.1. Only V-J combinations with frequency above 0.0001 were analysed, covering approximately 99% of repertoires. For each V-J combination, a TCR clonal expansion and chaos score was defined as the ratio of F50 clonal expansion to chaos observed in the TCRdist matrix. Welch's t-statistics and random forest were used to reduce features to 10 to 15 V-J combinations, which were fed into a naive Bayes classifier. The Morisita-Horn index was used to measure how similar the thyroid and blood repertoires were. TCRdb applied fastp at Q25 and MiXCR to the public reads, then kept only in-frame beta chains. CDR3 protein duplicates are merged, each entry listing the most common genes and DNA. It is TCRdb's table, rather than the study itself, that gives the V and J calls and clone size. The sample table holds about 700,000 distinct CDR3 sequences, of which over 40% were seen once. Around 3% of the sample rests with the top ten.

From cysteine to phenylalanine, the CDR3 is 14 amino acids long. Just the 42-base CDR3 DNA is kept, in frame starting at base 1. In the germline V gene, CDR1 corresponds to SGHTA and CDR2 to FQGNSA. The ophthalmopathy patients had moderately to severely active disease, with a Clinical Activity Score of 3 or higher, a NOSPECS grade of 4 or higher, and a disease duration of less than 3 months. Patients with other autoimmune diseases, uncontrolled infections, pregnancy or lactation were excluded. Diagnosis was based on clinical symptoms, serum thyroxine, TRAb, thyroid ultrasound and orbital computed tomography. Using Ficoll-Paque density gradient centrifugation, PBMCs were isolated from approximately 11 ml of fresh peripheral blood. Total RNA was extracted using Trizol reagent, and RNA quality was checked on an Agilent 2100 Bioanalyzer.

The clonotype comes from an adult man with Graves' ophthalmopathy. The receptor chain draws on TRBV7-2 and TRBJ2-7, with TRBD1 matching 7 junction bases. The DNA end is a closer match to TRBJ2-1, so the J assignment may be wrong. Sequencing was performed on peripheral blood. The sequence in DNA is TGTGCCAGCAGCCCTCAGACAGGGAACAATGAGCAGTTCTTC. The encoded protein is CASSPQTGNNEQFF.